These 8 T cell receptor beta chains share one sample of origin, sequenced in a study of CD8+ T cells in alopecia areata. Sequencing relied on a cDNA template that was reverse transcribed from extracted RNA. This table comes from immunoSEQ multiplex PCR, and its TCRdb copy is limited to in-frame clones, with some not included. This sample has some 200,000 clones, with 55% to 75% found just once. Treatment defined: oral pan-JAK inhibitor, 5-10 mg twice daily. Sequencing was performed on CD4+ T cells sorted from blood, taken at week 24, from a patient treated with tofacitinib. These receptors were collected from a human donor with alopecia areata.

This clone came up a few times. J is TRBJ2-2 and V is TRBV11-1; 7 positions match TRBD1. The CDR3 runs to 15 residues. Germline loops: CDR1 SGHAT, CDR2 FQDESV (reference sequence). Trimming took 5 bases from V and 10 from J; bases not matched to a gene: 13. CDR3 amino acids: CASSPVAHRGVELFF. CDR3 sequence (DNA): TGTGCCAGCAGCCCCGTGGCCCACAGGGGAGTGGAGCTGTTTTTT.

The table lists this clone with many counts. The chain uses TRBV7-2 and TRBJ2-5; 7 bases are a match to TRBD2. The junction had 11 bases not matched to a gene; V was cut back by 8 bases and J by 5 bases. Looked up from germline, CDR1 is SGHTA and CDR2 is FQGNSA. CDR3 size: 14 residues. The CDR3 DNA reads TGTGCCAGCCGCATGCGACTAGCAGGGGAGACCCAGTACTTC. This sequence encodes CASRMRLAGETQYF.

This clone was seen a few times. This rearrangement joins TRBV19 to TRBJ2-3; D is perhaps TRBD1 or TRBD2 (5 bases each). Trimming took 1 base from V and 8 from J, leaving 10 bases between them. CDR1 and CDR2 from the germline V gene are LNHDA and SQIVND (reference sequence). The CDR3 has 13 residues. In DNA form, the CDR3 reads TGTGCCAGTAGTATAGCGGATGGGGGTACGCAGTATTTT. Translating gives CASSIADGGTQYF.

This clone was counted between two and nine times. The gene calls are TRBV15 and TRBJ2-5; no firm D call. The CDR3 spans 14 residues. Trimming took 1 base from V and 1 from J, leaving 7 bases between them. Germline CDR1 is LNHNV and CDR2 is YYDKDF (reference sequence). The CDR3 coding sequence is TGTGCCACCAGCAGAGTTCTAGTCCAAGAGACCCAGTACTTC. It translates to CATSRVLVQETQYF.

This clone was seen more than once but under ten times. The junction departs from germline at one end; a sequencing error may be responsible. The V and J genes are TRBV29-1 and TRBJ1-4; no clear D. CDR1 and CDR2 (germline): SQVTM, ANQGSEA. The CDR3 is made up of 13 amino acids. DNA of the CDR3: TGCAGCGTCGAAGACGTGGGGTCAGAAAAACTGTTTTTT. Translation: CSVEDVGSEKLFF.

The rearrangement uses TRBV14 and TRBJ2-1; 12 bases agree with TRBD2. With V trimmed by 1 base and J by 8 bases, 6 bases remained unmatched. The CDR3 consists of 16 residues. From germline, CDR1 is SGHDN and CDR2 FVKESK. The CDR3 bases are TGTGCCAGCAGCCAAGGTCTAGCGGGAGGGGGCTATGAGCAGTTCTTC. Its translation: CASSQGLAGGGYEQFF.

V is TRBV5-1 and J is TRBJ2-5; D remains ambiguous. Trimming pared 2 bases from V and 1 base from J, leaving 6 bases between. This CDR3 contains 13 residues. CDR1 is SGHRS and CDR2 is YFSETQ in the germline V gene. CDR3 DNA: TGCGCCAGCAGCTTTGCTTTCCAAGAGACCCAGTACTTC. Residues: CASSFAFQETQYF. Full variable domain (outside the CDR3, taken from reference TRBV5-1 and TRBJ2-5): KAGVTQTPRYLIKTRGQQVTLSCSPISGHRSVSWYQQTPGQGLQFLFEYFSETQRNKGNFPGRFSGRQFSNSRSEMNVSTLELGDSALYLCASSFAFQETQYFGPGTRLLVL.

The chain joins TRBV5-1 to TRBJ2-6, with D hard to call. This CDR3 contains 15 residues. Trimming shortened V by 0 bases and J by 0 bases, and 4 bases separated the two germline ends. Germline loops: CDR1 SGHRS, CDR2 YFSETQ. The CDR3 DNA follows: TGCGCCAGCAGCTTGGTTCTCTCTGGGGCCAACGTCCTGACTTTC. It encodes CASSLVLSGANVLTF.